Listed below are T cell receptor beta chains from one sample, sequenced in a study of T cells in Graves' hyperthyroidism and ophthalmopathy. From the multiplex PCR reads, TCRdb called clonotypes with MiXCR, one entry per CDR3 protein. The sample consists of fewer than 650,000 distinct CDR3 sequences, 14% to 15% of them appearing once. The sequenced sample was blood. These receptors came from a woman in her forties with Graves' ophthalmopathy. The CDR3 runs from the conserved cysteine through the conserved F or W.

>TRBV7-2|TRBJ1-1|12
CASSQTFTEAFF
>TRBV12-3/TRBV12-4|TRBJ2-7|16
CASSLGLAGEGYEQYF
>TRBV6-5|TRBJ2-7|15
CASSYEGGATYEQYF
>TRBV12-3/TRBV12-4|TRBJ1-6|16
CTSSKTDRGHNSPLHF
>TRBV11-2|TRBJ2-7|16
CASSLEGGLAGGEQYF
>TRBV7-2|TRBJ2-7|15
CASTQSQETTDEQYF
>TRBV15|TRBJ2-7|15
CATSRVRTRMDEQYF
>TRBV6-1|TRBJ2-7|17
CASSEGRYGGSIYEQYF
>TRBV28|TRBJ1-1|12
CASRTGDTEAFF
>TRBV20-1|TRBJ2-7|14
CSATAVAGSYEQYF
>TRBV6-1|TRBJ1-5|15
CASSEFLTGNQPQHF
>TRBV28|TRBJ2-3|13
CASRGITPDTQYF
>TRBV6-1|TRBJ2-7|15
CASSITGLSSYEQYF